Shown below are 18 T cell receptor beta chains from a single sample sequenced in a study of cytomegalovirus exposure and HLA in healthy donors (dated by TCRdb to 2017 to 2019). Libraries came from the immunoSEQ multiplex PCR assay. For the multiplex PCR, a mixture combining 60 forward primers for TCR Vbeta segments and 13 reverse primers for TCR Jbeta segments was used. This immuneACCESS table, as held by TCRdb, lists in-frame sequences with V and J called but not all clones. Of the missing ones, under half trace to an unresolved V gene in checked studies; the others have no known cause. Here the sample has about 180,000 clones; just under 80% occur a single time. The ten largest clones add up to 2.5% to 4% of the sample. The specimen was PBMCs. The origin of the receptors is a woman in her fifties or sixties in good health and CMV-seropositive.

The V and J genes are TRBV27 and TRBJ2-7, with D tentatively TRBD1 (5 bases). From germline, CDR1 is MNHEY and CDR2 SMNVEV (reference sequence). The CDR3 has 15 amino acids. The ends were cut back, 6 bases at V and 2 bases at J, with 17 bases in the middle. The CDR3 DNA is TGTGCCAGCAGGACCGACAGAACTTCCCCCTACGAGCAGTACTTC. It codes for CASRTDRTSPYEQYF.

V gene TRBV7-6 combines with J gene TRBJ2-2; the match to TRBD1 covers 8 bases. CDR3 length: 14 residues. The ends lost 5 bases at V and 4 bases at J; junction bases unmatched: 3. CDR1 is SGHVS and CDR2 is FNYEAQ in the germline V gene. In nucleotides, the CDR3 is TGTGCCAGCAGCCAGGGGGCAAGCACCGGGGAGCTGTTTTTT. It encodes CASSQGASTGELFF.

The chain recombines TRBV12-5 with TRBJ1-2; 9 bases are shared with TRBD1. The germline gives CDR1 LGHNT, CDR2 FRNRAP. The junction had 12 bases not matched to a gene; V was cut back by 6 bases and J by 1 base. This CDR3 contains 17 residues. Here the CDR3 DNA reads TGTGCTAGTGGCTCCAACAGGGGGCTCCTTTATAACTATGGCTACACCTTC. Translating gives CASGSNRGLLYNYGYTF.

The V and J genes are TRBV6-6 and TRBJ2-2; D call uncertain. Trimming pared 8 bases from V and 5 bases from J, leaving 18 bases between. The CDR3 is 15 residues long. Germline CDR1 is MNHNY and CDR2 is SVGAGI (reference sequence). The CDR3 region is CASSLDSFGTGELFF. CDR3 DNA sequence: TGTGCCAGCTCGCTAGACTCCTTTGGAACCGGGGAGCTGTTTTTT.

CDR3 nucleotide sequence: TGCGCCAGCTCGCTAAATTGGAACACTGAAGCTTTCTTT. It yields the protein CASSLNWNTEAFF. The chain is built from TRBV4-3 and TRBJ1-1; D remains unclear. The CDR3 consists of 13 residues. Germline values: CDR1 LGHNA, CDR2 YSLEER. V dropped 8 bases and J dropped 1 base, with 11 bases sitting between them.

In the case of this clone: This CDR3 is also generated by other DNA sequences in the sample. V and J are TRBV5-1 and TRBJ2-2; possible D gene TRBD1, 6 bases. The CDR3 totals 15 residues. Germline assignment: CDR1 SGHRS and CDR2 YFSETQ. Trimming took off 4 bases at V and 0 bases at J, with 10 bases between the two ends. CDR3 in amino acids: CASSLEGANTGELFF. CDR3 DNA: TGCGCCAGCAGCCTCGAGGGGGCGAACACCGGGGAGCTGTTTTTT. Using reference TRBV5-1 and TRBJ2-2 for the parts outside the CDR3, the full variable domain is KAGVTQTPRYLIKTRGQQVTLSCSPISGHRSVSWYQQTPGQGLQFLFEYFSETQRNKGNFPGRFSGRQFSNSRSEMNVSTLELGDSALYLCASSLEGANTGELFFGEGSRLTVL.

This clone was seen a handful of times. This chain links TRBV19 with TRBJ2-7; 7 bases align to TRBD1. The V gene's germline CDR1 is LNHDA and CDR2 SQIVND (reference sequence). After removal of 4 bases from V and 3 bases from J, the junction contained 6 bases not matched to a gene. This CDR3 has 14 residues. The CDR3 sequence is CASSTRTGNYEQYF. The CDR3 DNA is TGTGCCAGTAGTACCCGGACAGGTAACTACGAGCAGTACTTC.

This clone was counted between two and nine times. The chain has TRBV2 and TRBJ2-5; 9 bases are shared with TRBD2. The CDR3 runs 14 residues. V gave up 4 bases and J gave up 4 bases; unmatched junction bases: 4. Germline CDR1 and CDR2: SNHLY and FYNNEI. CDR3: CASSVLAGVETQYF. CDR3 sequence (DNA): TGTGCCAGCAGTGTCTTAGCGGGAGTAGAGACCCAGTACTTC.

A few counts support this clone. The V gene is TRBV4-1, the J gene TRBJ1-3, with TRBD1 as a possible D gene (5 bases). The CDR3 is made up of 16 amino acids. The germline CDR1 and CDR2 sequences are MGHRA and YSYEKL. V lost 3 bases and J 7 bases, leaving 19 bases between the germline ends. The CDR3 DNA is TGCGCCAGCAGCCATATAATGCGAGCTAAGGGGAACACCATATATTTT. Protein sequence: CASSHIMRAKGNTIYF.

This chain's CDR3 is CAWSPSPGQGHTF. The CDR3 DNA reads TGTGCCTGGAGTCCCTCGCCGGGACAGGGCCACACCTTC. V gene TRBV30 combines with J gene TRBJ1-2; 9 positions match TRBD1. Germline V CDR1 and CDR2: GTSNPN, SVGIG (reference sequence). V lost 2 bases and J lost 12; bases outside the gene matches: 10. CDR3 length: 13 residues.

This clone was seen once. V gene TRBV5-4 combines with J gene TRBJ2-7; TRBD1 aligns across 11 bases. This CDR3 spans 16 amino acids. CDR1 SGHNT and CDR2 YYREEE come from the germline V gene (reference sequence). V gave up 4 bases and J gave up 0 bases; unmatched junction bases: 6. DNA of the CDR3: TGTGCCAGCAGCCCTGGGACAGGGGGTAGCTCCTACGAGCAGTACTTC. Translated: CASSPGTGGSSYEQYF. Supplemented by reference TRBV5-4 and TRBJ2-7, the full variable domain reads ETGVTQSPTHLIKTRGQQVTLRCSSQSGHNTVSWYQQALGQGPQFIFQYYREEENGRGNFPPRFSGLQFPNYSSELNVNALELDDSALYLCASSPGTGGSSYEQYFGPGTRLTVT.

This sequence joins TRBV5-1 and TRBJ1-2; 7 bases match TRBD1. V shed 6 bases and J 8 bases; nucleotides not matched to a gene: 16. This CDR3 is 15 amino acids long. Per germline, CDR1 SGHRS and CDR2 YFSETQ. The CDR3 sequence: CASTGLEGASDGYTF. The DNA of the CDR3 is TGCGCCAGCACCGGTTTGGAGGGGGCCTCAGACGGCTACACCTTC.

The chain employs TRBV4-2 and TRBJ2-3; D is unclear. The V gene's germline CDR1 is LGHNA and CDR2 YNFKEQ. The CDR3 loop spans 12 amino acids. Trimming left V 4 bases short and J 8 bases short, with 10 bases between. The CDR3: CASSRPGITQYF. CDR3 DNA: TGTGCCAGCAGCCGGCCAGGTATTACGCAGTATTTT.

This sequence joins TRBV7-6 and TRBJ2-1, with D maybe TRBD2 (5 bases). The CDR3 length is 12 residues. V was cut by 4 bases and J by 9 bases, with 10 bases left in between. CDR1 is SGHVS and CDR2 is FNYEAQ in the germline V gene. CDR3 region: CASSSRGGEQFF. CDR3 DNA sequence: TGTGCCAGCAGCTCGCGCGGAGGTGAGCAGTTCTTC.

With respect to this clone: Its ends do not fully match the called genes, so a read error is possible. The chain employs TRBV4-1 and TRBJ1-1; D is possibly TRBD1 (6 bases). Germline assignment: CDR1 MGHRA and CDR2 YSYEKL. The CDR3 loop spans 17 amino acids. The CDR3 region is CASRQVAPGVWNTEAFF. The DNA of the CDR3 is TGCGCCAGCAGACAAGTGGCTCCAGGGGTGTGGAACACTGAAGCTTTCTTT.

The chain is built from TRBV18 and TRBJ1-2; perhaps TRBD1 as D (5 bases). The germline V gene has CDR1 KGHSH and CDR2 LQKENI. This CDR3 contains 13 residues. V shed 3 bases and J shed 6 bases, with 11 bases lying between them. The CDR3: CASSPSGGDGYTF. CDR3 DNA: TGTGCCAGCTCACCTTCCGGGGGGGATGGCTACACCTTC.

This clone was counted between two and nine times. The J gene is TRBJ1-2, the V gene TRBV6-1; 8 bases align to TRBD1. With V trimmed by 0 bases and J by 5 bases, 5 bases remained unmatched. The CDR3 sequence is 15 residues long. Germline CDR1 MNHNS, CDR2 SASEGT. The CDR3, as DNA: TGTGCCAGCAGTGAAGCGTGGACAGGGTATTATGGCTACACCTTC. Translation: CASSEAWTGYYGYTF.

This rearrangement joins TRBV21-1 to TRBJ2-7; the table's D call of TRBD1 was not tested on the DNA. TRBV21-1 is assigned pseudogene status. The CDR3 is 18 amino acids. The chain's CDR3 is CASSKVPGQGTCSYEQYF. The CDR3 region has the DNA TGTGCCAGCAGCAAAGTCCCGGGACAGGGGACTTGCTCCTACGAGCAGTACTTC.